These 31 T cell receptor beta chains were sequenced from one sample in a study of control samples from healthy donors and cancer patients. Clones were sequenced by immunoSEQ multiplex PCR, and TCRdb holds only the in-frame ones, with some missing. The repertoire has roughly 150,000 clones, over 85% of them found once; the top ten carry 4.5% to 6%. Sequenced material: blood. The receptors originated from a man aged 18-30 years in good health.

Here the CDR3 reads CASTWKGRRRWTQYF. The CDR3 nucleotides read TGTGCCAGCACCTGGAAGGGGCGCCGAAGATGGACCCAGTACTTC. The chain employs TRBV27 and TRBJ2-5, with D tentatively TRBD1 (5 bases). This CDR3 is built from 15 residues. The germline V gene encodes CDR1 MNHEY and CDR2 SMNVEV (reference sequence). The V end was cut by 7 bases, the J end by 7 bases, with 22 bases between.

This clone was detected once. The chain is built from TRBV6-5 and TRBJ1-2, with D possibly TRBD1 on 6 matching bases. CDR1 MNHEY and CDR2 SVGAGI come from the germline V gene. CDR3 length: 13 residues. V shed 5 bases and J shed 10 bases, with 17 bases lying between them. The CDR3 DNA reads TGTGCCAGCAGTAGGGGGGGCGGAATTGACTACACCTTC. Amino acids: CASSRGGGIDYTF.

The sample holds one count of this clone. V usage is TRBV5-1 and J usage is TRBJ1-6; perhaps TRBD1 as D (5 bases). Trimming removed 6 bases from V and 6 bases from J, with 10 bases in between. The CDR3 loop spans 13 amino acids. Germline CDR1 is SGHRS and CDR2 is YFSETQ. CDR3: CASITQANSPLHF. The CDR3 DNA reads TGCGCCAGCATAACACAGGCTAATTCACCCCTCCACTTT. The full variable domain, in which reference TRBV5-1 and TRBJ1-6 provide the parts outside the CDR3, is KAGVTQTPRYLIKTRGQQVTLSCSPISGHRSVSWYQQTPGQGLQFLFEYFSETQRNKGNFPGRFSGRQFSNSRSEMNVSTLELGDSALYLCASITQANSPLHFGNGTRLTVT.

The chain employs TRBV15 and TRBJ1-5; tentatively, D is TRBD1 (5 bases). V dropped 3 bases and J dropped 8 bases, with 26 bases sitting between them. In germline, CDR1 is LNHNV, CDR2 YYDKDF (reference sequence). This CDR3 comprises 18 residues. The CDR3: CATSRKKVGAGGIEPQHF. The CDR3 region has the DNA TGTGCCACCAGCAGGAAGAAGGTAGGGGCGGGAGGGATAGAGCCCCAGCATTTT.

The CDR3 loop reads CASSERNRVYSNQPQHF. CDR3 coding DNA: TGTGCCAGCAGTGAAAGGAATCGGGTATATAGCAATCAGCCCCAGCATTTT. The chain employs TRBV6-1 and TRBJ1-5; D remains ambiguous. Germline assignment: CDR1 MNHNS and CDR2 SASEGT. The CDR3 length is 17 residues. Trimming removed 2 bases at V and 0 bases at J, with 14 bases between.

V and J are TRBV13 and TRBJ2-7; D uncertain. This CDR3 contains 16 residues. Per the germline V gene, CDR1 is PRHDT and CDR2 is FYEKMQ (reference sequence). With 5 bases removed from V and 7 bases from J, the gap between germline ends came to 24 bases. CDR3 protein: CASSPTGLGGFTEQYF. CDR3 coding DNA: TGTGCCAGCAGCCCAACCGGGTTAGGCGGTTTTACTGAGCAGTACTTC.

The CDR3 reads CASSLGSGRNQPQHF. In nucleotides, the CDR3 is TGCGCCAGCAGCTTGGGCTCAGGGAGGAATCAGCCCCAGCATTTT. This chain joins TRBV5-1 and TRBJ1-5; maybe TRBD1 (5 bases). The CDR3 extends over 15 amino acids. V lost 0 bases, J lost 4 bases, and 11 bases lay in between. Germline V CDR1 and CDR2: SGHRS, YFSETQ. Filled out from reference TRBV5-1 and TRBJ1-5, the complete variable domain reads KAGVTQTPRYLIKTRGQQVTLSCSPISGHRSVSWYQQTPGQGLQFLFEYFSETQRNKGNFPGRFSGRQFSNSRSEMNVSTLELGDSALYLCASSLGSGRNQPQHFGDGTRLSIL.

This chain joins TRBV28 and TRBJ2-7; D is unclear. The V gene's germline CDR1 is MDHEN and CDR2 SYDVKM. V was trimmed by 5 bases and J by 2 bases, leaving 13 bases between them. The CDR3 covers 14 residues. CDR3 DNA: TGTGCCAGCAGTCTCCGACACATTACCTACGAGCAGTACTTC. Residues: CASSLRHITYEQYF.

V gene TRBV4-1 combines with J gene TRBJ2-1, with 11 bases identical to TRBD2. The ends lost 3 bases at V and 6 bases at J; junction bases unmatched: 10. CDR3 length: 17 residues. Germline loops: CDR1 MGHRA, CDR2 YSYEKL. The CDR3 protein is CASSQEAGTSGINEQFF. As DNA, the CDR3 is TGCGCCAGCAGCCAGGAAGCCGGGACTAGCGGTATCAATGAGCAGTTCTTC.

The gene calls are TRBV2 and TRBJ1-2; D is unresolved. From germline, CDR1 is SNHLY and CDR2 FYNNEI. The CDR3 has 13 amino acids. Trimming shortened V by 3 bases and J by 5 bases, and 10 bases separated the two germline ends. The CDR3 reads CASSEGVGYGYTF. The CDR3 region has the DNA TGTGCCAGCAGTGAGGGAGTCGGATATGGCTACACCTTC.

The chain employs TRBV7-9 and TRBJ1-2, with a weak D call TRBD1 (5 bases). This CDR3 has 13 residues. CDR1 and CDR2 from the germline V gene are SEHNR and FQNEAQ (reference sequence). V lost 4 bases and J 10 bases, leaving 16 bases between the germline ends. CDR3 residues: CASSYGHSGDYTF. The CDR3 DNA reads TGTGCCAGCAGCTACGGACACAGCGGAGACTACACCTTC.

The V call is TRBV6-6, the J call TRBJ2-3; TRBD2 might be the D (6 bases). The ends were cut back, 2 bases at V and 4 bases at J, with 16 bases in the middle. The CDR3 runs to 16 residues. Germline CDR1 and CDR2: MNHNY and SVGAGI (reference sequence). CDR3 bases: TGTGCCAGCAGTTACGGTACGGGAGAATCAGCAGATACGCAGTATTTT. It specifies CASSYGTGESADTQYF.

This clone was recorded a few times. This chain connects TRBV30 to TRBJ2-7; 12 positions match TRBD2. Germline CDR1 reads GTSNPN; CDR2 reads SVGIG (reference sequence). This CDR3 is 14 amino acids long. Trimming cost V 2 bases and J 8 bases; bases outside gene matches: 7. The CDR3 here is CAWSSTSGRNKQYF. CDR3 DNA sequence: TGTGCCTGGAGTTCCACTAGCGGGAGGAATAAGCAGTACTTC.

This chain joins TRBV4-2 and TRBJ1-2; 9 nucleotides align to TRBD1. From germline, CDR1 is LGHNA and CDR2 YNFKEQ. The CDR3 sequence is 17 residues long. The trim removed 0 bases at V and 2 bases at J, leaving 7 bases unmatched. For the CDR3, the DNA is TGTGCCAGCAGCCAAGATCTGGTAGGGACAGGGAACTATGGCTACACCTTC. Protein sequence: CASSQDLVGTGNYGYTF.

The J gene is TRBJ2-6, the V gene TRBV7-6; the D call may be TRBD1 or TRBD2 (5 bases each). The CDR3 is 18 residues long. V shed 4 bases and J shed 0 bases, with 16 bases lying between them. The germline gives CDR1 SGHVS, CDR2 FNYEAQ. The CDR3 here is CASSWDGGTLSGANVLTF. Here the CDR3 DNA reads TGTGCCAGCAGCTGGGATGGGGGTACCCTCTCTGGGGCCAACGTCCTGACTTTC.

V gene TRBV3-1 (or the pseudogene TRBV3-2) combines with J gene TRBJ1-2, with D possibly matching TRBD1 (5 bases). Germline CDR1 and CDR2: LGHDT and YNNKEL (reference sequence). The CDR3 contains 15 residues. The germline V and J ends were trimmed by 1 base and 6 bases, with 15 bases remaining between them. CDR3: CASSQVEGRVDGYTF. For the CDR3, the DNA is TGTGCCAGCAGCCAAGTGGAAGGCAGGGTCGATGGCTACACCTTC.

J is TRBJ2-7 and V is TRBV7-9, with unresolved D. Per germline, CDR1 SEHNR and CDR2 FQNEAQ (reference sequence). V dropped 7 bases and J dropped 3 bases, with 13 bases sitting between them. The CDR3 has 13 amino acids. CDR3 nucleotides: TGTGCCAGCACCCAAACGGTGGACTACGAGCAGTACTTC. Translation: CASTQTVDYEQYF.

The V gene is TRBV6-5, the J gene TRBJ1-1, with D maybe TRBD1 (5 bases). The CDR3 length is 13 residues. CDR1 and CDR2 from the germline V gene are MNHEY and SVGAGI. The V gene lost 6 bases and the J gene lost 1 base, with 9 bases spanning the gap. For the CDR3, the DNA is TGTGCCAGCAGGAGGGACGGGAACACTGAAGCTTTCTTT. The encoded protein is CASRRDGNTEAFF.

The V and J genes are TRBV6-6 and TRBJ2-3; D is unclear. Germline CDR1 is MNHNY and CDR2 is SVGAGI (reference sequence). Trimming took 6 bases from V and 4 from J, leaving 8 bases between them. This CDR3 comprises 12 residues. CDR3 in amino acids: CASRSNADTQYF. In nucleotides, the CDR3 is TGTGCCAGCAGGAGTAATGCAGATACGCAGTATTTT.

The chain employs TRBV2 and TRBJ2-2, with D perhaps given as TRBD1 or TRBD2 (5 bases each). V was clipped by 5 bases and J by 2 bases, with 12 bases between them. In germline, CDR1 is SNHLY, CDR2 FYNNEI. This CDR3 comprises 15 residues. CDR3 loop: CASSKRDGNTGELFF. In DNA, the CDR3 is TGTGCCAGCAGTAAACGGGACGGCAACACCGGGGAGCTGTTTTTT. The full variable domain, with the rest looked up from reference TRBV2 and TRBJ2-2, is EPEVTQTPSHQVTQMGQEVILRCVPISNHLYFYWYRQILGQKVEFLVSFYNNEISEKSEIFDDQFSVERPDGSNFTLKIRSTKLEDSAMYFCASSKRDGNTGELFFGEGSRLTVL.

The chain employs TRBV18 and TRBJ1-1; D remains ambiguous. This CDR3 has 14 residues. Germline V gene sequence: CDR1 KGHSH, CDR2 LQKENI. The ends were cut back, 1 base at V and 0 bases at J, with 6 bases in the middle. The CDR3 spells CASSPQVLNTEAFF. DNA for the CDR3: TGTGCCAGCTCACCACAGGTCCTGAACACTGAAGCTTTCTTT.

V is TRBV7-9 and J is TRBJ2-1; 8 positions agree with TRBD2. V lost 4 bases to trimming and J lost 7 bases; unmatched junction nucleotides: 0. CDR1 and CDR2 (germline): SEHNR, FQNEAQ (reference sequence). The CDR3 is made up of 12 amino acids. The CDR3 bases are TGTGCCAGCAGCTCGGGGGGGAATGAGCAGTTCTTC. This gives the protein CASSSGGNEQFF.

The chain carries TRBV6-1 and TRBJ2-1, with a possible D match to TRBD2 (6 bases). Trimming removed 1 base at V and 3 bases at J, with 25 bases between. Per germline, CDR1 MNHNS and CDR2 SASEGT. This CDR3 has 20 residues. CDR3 in amino acids: CASSEGATGVRGGGYNEQFF. CDR3 bases: TGTGCCAGCAGTGAAGGGGCCACGGGAGTTCGGGGTGGGGGCTACAATGAGCAGTTCTTC.

This sequence joins TRBV5-1 and TRBJ2-5, with TRBD1 identical over 9 bases. CDR1 SGHRS and CDR2 YFSETQ come from the germline V gene. Trimming at V came to 4 bases and at J to 4 bases, leaving 11 bases not matched to a gene. The CDR3 is made up of 16 amino acids. CDR3 in amino acids: CASSRDRAIVPETQYF. DNA for the CDR3: TGCGCCAGCAGCAGGGACAGGGCCATCGTTCCAGAGACCCAGTACTTC.

The chain employs TRBV3-1 (or the pseudogene TRBV3-2) and TRBJ2-7; tentative D call: TRBD1 (5 bases). The CDR3 contains 15 residues. V lost 1 base, J lost 2 bases, and 12 bases lay in between. Per the germline V gene, CDR1 is LGHDT and CDR2 is YNNKEL (reference sequence). CDR3 region: CASSQVPQGPYEQYF. The CDR3, as DNA: TGTGCCAGCAGCCAAGTCCCCCAGGGTCCCTACGAGCAGTACTTC.

The chain has TRBV28 and TRBJ1-2; 8 bases line up with TRBD1. This CDR3 contains 14 residues. Germline lookup yields CDR1 MDHEN and CDR2 SYDVKM. V lost 0 bases to trimming and J lost 4 bases; unmatched junction nucleotides: 1. For the CDR3, the DNA is TGTGCCAGCAGTTTATGGGACAGGGCCTATGGCTACACCTTC. This codes for CASSLWDRAYGYTF.

The chain links TRBV5-1 to TRBJ2-7, with TRBD1 identical over 8 bases. V trimming: 4 bases; J trimming: 5 bases; junction bases outside the gene matches: 8. The CDR3 consists of 14 residues. Germline CDR1 reads SGHRS; CDR2 reads YFSETQ. The CDR3 reads CASSKDREIHEQYF. CDR3 bases: TGCGCCAGCAGCAAGGACAGGGAGATACACGAGCAGTACTTC.

The CDR3 loop reads CASSPPGGEKLFF. The CDR3 DNA follows: TGTGCCAGCTCCCCCCCTGGGGGCGAAAAACTGTTTTTT. The chain carries TRBV12-3 or TRBV12-4 and TRBJ1-4, with D tentatively TRBD1 (6 bases). V was pared by 8 bases and J by 8 bases, with 15 bases between. This CDR3 has 13 amino acids.

The chain combines TRBV5-1 with TRBJ1-1; possibly TRBD1 for D (6 bases). The V end lost 3 bases, the J end lost 3 bases, and 18 bases lay between the germline ends. Germline loops: CDR1 SGHRS, CDR2 YFSETQ. This CDR3 spans 16 amino acids. The CDR3 DNA is TGCGCCAGCAGCTGGACAGTCCGTTCGAGGGACACTGAAGCTTTCTTT. Translating it yields CASSWTVRSRDTEAFF.

CDR3 bases: TGTGCCAGTAGTATATCGACAGCCGGCGGCAATGAGCAGTTCTTC. Encoded protein: CASSISTAGGNEQFF. The genes are TRBV19 and TRBJ2-1, with D possibly TRBD1 on 5 matching bases. The V end lost 2 bases, the J end lost 6 bases, and 14 bases lay between the germline ends. Germline CDR1 LNHDA, CDR2 SQIVND (reference sequence). This CDR3 spans 15 amino acids.

The chain employs TRBV27 and TRBJ1-1, with D perhaps TRBD1 (6 bases). The CDR3 loop spans 14 amino acids. The germline V and J ends were trimmed by 8 bases and 4 bases, with 17 bases remaining between them. Germline values: CDR1 MNHEY, CDR2 SMNVEV (reference sequence). The CDR3 nucleotides are TGTGCCAGCGGTAGTATGGGGGGCTCCACTGAAGCTTTCTTT. Translated, it gives CASGSMGGSTEAFF.